This is a list of T cell receptor beta chains from one sample in a study of early stage breast cancer tumors. The repertoire was sequenced with immunoSEQ multiplex PCR; TCRdb's copy has only in-frame clones and lacks some. The sample includes 25,000 to 30,000 clones, roughly 50% of them seen just once. Sequencing was performed on breast tumor tissue. Every receptor here comes from a person in their fifties with breast cancer. CDR3s include the opening cysteine and the closing phenylalanine or tryptophan. A D gene is named only where the DNA matches it firmly. Expanded clones are given a class, and other clones once, few, many or no size at all.

D: .
V: TRBV6-5
J: TRBJ1-3
size: .
CDR3: CASSYGGFSGNTIYF
DNA: TGTGCCAGCAGTTACGGGGGATTCTCCGGAAACACCATATATTTT

D: TRBD1
V: TRBV5-1
J: TRBJ2-7
size: .
CDR3: CASSLSARQGIYEQYF
DNA: TGCGCCAGCAGCTTGTCCGCGCGACAGGGGATCTACGAGCAGTACTTC

D: TRBD1
V: TRBV5-1
J: TRBJ1-2
size: medium-sized
CDR3: CASSGGTAGYGYTF
DNA: TGCGCCAGCAGCGGCGGGACAGCCGGCTATGGCTACACCTTC

D: TRBD1
V: TRBV5-1
J: TRBJ2-7
size: .
CDR3: CASSLRTGDYEQYF
DNA: TGCGCCAGCAGCTTAAGGACAGGCGACTACGAGCAGTACTTC

D: .
V: TRBV11-2
J: TRBJ1-1
size: .
CDR3: CASSPKVLAQNTEAFF
DNA: TGTGCCAGCAGCCCAAAAGTTTTGGCACAGAACACTGAAGCTTTCTTT

D: .
V: TRBV27
J: TRBJ1-3
size: few
CDR3: CASSSAGSSGNTIYF
DNA: TGTGCCAGCAGTTCCGCGGGTTCCTCTGGAAACACCATATATTTT

D: TRBD2
V: TRBV27
J: TRBJ2-3
size: .
CDR3: CASSLYSGRLARPGDTQYF
DNA: TGTGCCAGCAGTTTATACAGCGGGAGACTTGCGAGACCCGGAGATACGCAGTATTTT

D: TRBD1
V: TRBV5-6
J: TRBJ2-7
size: .
CDR3: CASNTGADSYEQYF
DNA: TGTGCCAGCAACACAGGGGCTGACTCCTACGAGCAGTACTTC

D: .
V: TRBV6-5
J: TRBJ1-1
size: .
CDR3: CASSWGSDEAFF
DNA: TGTGCCAGCAGTTGGGGGTCAGATGAAGCTTTCTTT

D: TRBD1
V: TRBV7-9
J: TRBJ2-5
size: .
CDR3: CASSFTLSAGGLETQYF
DNA: TGTGCCAGCAGCTTCACTCTTTCCGCAGGGGGCTTAGAGACCCAGTACTTC

D: TRBD2
V: TRBV29-1
J: TRBJ2-2
size: .
CDR3: CSVLGGGGGGELFF
DNA: TGCAGCGTGCTTGGGGGGGGAGGAGGCGGGGAGCTGTTTTTT

D: .
V: TRBV5-1
J: TRBJ2-7
size: once
CDR3: CASSPLDYSYEQYF
DNA: TGCGCCAGCAGCCCTCTGGACTACTCCTACGAGCAGTACTTC

D: .
V: TRBV18
J: TRBJ1-2
size: .
CDR3: CASSRRGDGGYTF
DNA: TGTGCCAGCTCACGCCGAGGGGATGGCGGCTACACCTTC

D: .
V: TRBV11-3
J: TRBJ2-1
size: many
CDR3: CASSPRAAMGEQFF
DNA: TGTGCCAGCAGCCCCCGAGCAGCGATGGGTGAGCAGTTCTTC

D: .
V: TRBV5-5
J: TRBJ1-3
size: .
CDR3: CASSLFGDGNTIYF
DNA: TGTGCCAGCAGCTTGTTTGGAGATGGAAACACCATATATTTT

D: .
V: TRBV7-9
J: TRBJ2-7
size: .
CDR3: CASSFGTTYEQYF
DNA: TGTGCCAGCAGCTTCGGAACCACCTACGAGCAGTACTTC

D: .
V: TRBV5-1
J: TRBJ2-1
size: few
CDR3: CASSQNYNEQFF
DNA: TGCGCCAGCAGCCAGAACTACAATGAGCAGTTCTTC

D: .
V: TRBV19
J: TRBJ2-3
size: .
CDR3: CASSDSYTDTQYF
DNA: TGTGCCAGTAGTGACAGCTACACAGATACGCAGTATTTT

D: TRBD1
V: TRBV19
J: TRBJ2-3
size: .
CDR3: CASTQQGATDTQYF
DNA: TGTGCCAGTACCCAACAGGGGGCGACAGATACGCAGTATTTT

D: TRBD2
V: TRBV7-2
J: TRBJ2-1
size: once
CDR3: CASSPQLAGGVHNEQFF
DNA: TGTGCCAGCAGCCCCCAACTAGCGGGAGGGGTTCACAATGAGCAGTTCTTC

D: TRBD1
V: TRBV5-1
J: TRBJ1-3
size: .
CDR3: CASSLEGRQGARGNTIYF
DNA: TGCGCCAGCAGCTTGGAAGGGAGACAGGGGGCGCGAGGAAACACCATATATTTT

D: .
V: TRBV11-2
J: TRBJ1-1
size: .
CDR3: CASSLESAGEAFF
DNA: TGTGCCAGCAGCTTAGAATCGGCAGGGGAGGCTTTCTTT

D: TRBD1
V: TRBV27
J: TRBJ1-1
size: few
CDR3: CASSPRDSLNTEAFF
DNA: TGTGCCAGCAGTCCCCGGGACAGCCTGAACACTGAAGCTTTCTTT

D: TRBD1
V: TRBV5-1
J: TRBJ2-1
size: .
CDR3: CASSLTPSGTGPLSSYNEQFF
DNA: TGCGCCAGCAGCTTGACCCCTTCGGGGACAGGGCCCCTAAGCTCCTACAATGAGCAGTTCTTC

D: .
V: TRBV5-8
J: TRBJ2-3
size: .
CDR3: CASSSTRDTQYF
DNA: TGTGCCAGCAGCTCCACTAGAGATACGCAGTATTTT

D: TRBD1
V: TRBV18
J: TRBJ1-2
size: .
CDR3: CASSPDKRPGTGTTF
DNA: TGTGCCAGCTCACCTGATAAACGTCCCGGGACAGGGACCACCTTC

D: TRBD1
V: TRBV19
J: TRBJ2-7
size: .
CDR3: CASSSRTGDEQYF
DNA: TGTGCCAGTAGTTCCCGGACAGGGGACGAGCAGTACTTC